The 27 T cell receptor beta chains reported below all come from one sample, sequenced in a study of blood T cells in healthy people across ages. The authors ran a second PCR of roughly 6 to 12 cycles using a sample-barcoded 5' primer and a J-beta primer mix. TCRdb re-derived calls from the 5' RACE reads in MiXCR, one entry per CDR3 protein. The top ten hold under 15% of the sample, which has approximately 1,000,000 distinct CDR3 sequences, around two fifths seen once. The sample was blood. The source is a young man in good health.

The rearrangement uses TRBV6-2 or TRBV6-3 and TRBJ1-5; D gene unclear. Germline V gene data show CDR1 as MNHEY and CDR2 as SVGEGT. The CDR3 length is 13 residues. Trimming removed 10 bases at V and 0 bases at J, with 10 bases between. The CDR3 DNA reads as TGTGCCACCCAACGTGGTAGCAATCAGCCCCAGCATTTT. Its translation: CATQRGSNQPQHF.

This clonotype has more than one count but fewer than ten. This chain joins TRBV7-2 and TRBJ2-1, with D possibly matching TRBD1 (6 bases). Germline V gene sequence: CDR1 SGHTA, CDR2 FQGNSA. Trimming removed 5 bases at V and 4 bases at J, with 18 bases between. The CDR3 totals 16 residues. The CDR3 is CASSLDSPGAYNEQFF. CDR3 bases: TGTGCCAGCAGCCTTGACTCCCCAGGGGCTTACAATGAGCAGTTCTTC. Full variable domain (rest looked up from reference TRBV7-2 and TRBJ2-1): GAGVSQSPSNKVTEKGKDVELRCDPISGHTALYWYRQSLGQGLEFLIYFQGNSAPDKSGLPSDRFSAERTGGSVSTLTIQRTQQEDSAVYLCASSLDSPGAYNEQFFGPGTRLTVL.

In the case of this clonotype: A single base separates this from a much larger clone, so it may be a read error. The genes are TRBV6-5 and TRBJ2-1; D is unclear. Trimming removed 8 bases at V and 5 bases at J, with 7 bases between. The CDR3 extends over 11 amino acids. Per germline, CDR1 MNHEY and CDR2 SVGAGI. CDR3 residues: CASGPNNEQFF. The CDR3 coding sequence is TGTGCCAGCGGCCCTAACAATGAGCAGTTCTTC.

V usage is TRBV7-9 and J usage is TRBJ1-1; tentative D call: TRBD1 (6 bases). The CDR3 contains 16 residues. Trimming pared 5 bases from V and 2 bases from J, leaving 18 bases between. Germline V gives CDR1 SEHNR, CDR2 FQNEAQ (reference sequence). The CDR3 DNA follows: TGTGCCAGCAGCCCCAGGGACCTTGGGGGCAACACTGAAGCTTTCTTT. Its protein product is CASSPRDLGGNTEAFF.

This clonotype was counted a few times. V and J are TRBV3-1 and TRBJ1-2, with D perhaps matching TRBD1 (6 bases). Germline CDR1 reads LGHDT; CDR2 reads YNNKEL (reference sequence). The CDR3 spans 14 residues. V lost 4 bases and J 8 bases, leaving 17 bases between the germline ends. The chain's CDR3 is CASSPSNRAAGYTF. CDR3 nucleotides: TGTGCCAGCAGCCCTTCTAACAGGGCGGCAGGCTACACCTTC.

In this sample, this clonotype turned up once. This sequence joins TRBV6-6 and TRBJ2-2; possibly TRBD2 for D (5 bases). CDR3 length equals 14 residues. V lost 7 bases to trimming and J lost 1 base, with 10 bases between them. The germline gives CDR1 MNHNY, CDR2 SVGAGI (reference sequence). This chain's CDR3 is CASKGGLNTGELFF. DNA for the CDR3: TGTGCCAGCAAAGGAGGCTTGAACACCGGGGAGCTGTTTTTT.

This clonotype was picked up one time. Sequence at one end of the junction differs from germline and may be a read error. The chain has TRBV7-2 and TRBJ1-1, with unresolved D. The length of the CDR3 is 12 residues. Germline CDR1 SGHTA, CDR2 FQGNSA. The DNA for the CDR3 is TGTGCCAGCAGCTTAGCAAGGACTGATGCTTTCTTT. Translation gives CASSLARTDAFF.

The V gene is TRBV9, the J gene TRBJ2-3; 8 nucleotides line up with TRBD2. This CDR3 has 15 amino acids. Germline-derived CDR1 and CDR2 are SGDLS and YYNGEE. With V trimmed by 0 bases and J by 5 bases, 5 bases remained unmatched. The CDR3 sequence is CASSVDPGGQDTQYF. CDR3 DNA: TGTGCCAGCAGCGTAGATCCGGGGGGGCAAGATACGCAGTATTTT.

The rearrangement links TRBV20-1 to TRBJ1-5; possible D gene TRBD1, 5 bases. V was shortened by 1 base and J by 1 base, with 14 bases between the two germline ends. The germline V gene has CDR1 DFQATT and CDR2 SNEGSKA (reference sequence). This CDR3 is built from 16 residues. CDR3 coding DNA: TGCAGTGCTAGAGCTTTTGGGGCGGGGAGCAATCAGCCCCAGCATTTT. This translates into CSARAFGAGSNQPQHF.

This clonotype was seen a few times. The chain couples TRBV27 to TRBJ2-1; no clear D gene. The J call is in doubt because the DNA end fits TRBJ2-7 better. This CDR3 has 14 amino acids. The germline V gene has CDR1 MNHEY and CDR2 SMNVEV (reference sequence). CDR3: CASSLPSSYNEQYF. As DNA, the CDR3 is TGTGCCAGCAGTCTCCCGAGCTCCTACAATGAGCAGTACTTC.

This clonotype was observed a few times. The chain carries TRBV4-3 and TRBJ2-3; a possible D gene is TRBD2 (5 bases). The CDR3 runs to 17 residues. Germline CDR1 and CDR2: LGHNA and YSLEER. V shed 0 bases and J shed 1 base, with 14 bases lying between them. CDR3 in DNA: TGCGCCAGCAGCCAAGATCTCCCAACAGCGGGCACAGATACGCAGTATTTT. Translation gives CASSQDLPTAGTDTQYF.

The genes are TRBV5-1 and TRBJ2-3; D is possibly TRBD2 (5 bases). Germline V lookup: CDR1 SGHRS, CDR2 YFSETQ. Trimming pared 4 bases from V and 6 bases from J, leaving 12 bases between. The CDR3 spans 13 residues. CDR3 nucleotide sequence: TGCGCCAGCAGCACTAGTTCCGGGGATACGCAGTATTTT. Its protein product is CASSTSSGDTQYF.

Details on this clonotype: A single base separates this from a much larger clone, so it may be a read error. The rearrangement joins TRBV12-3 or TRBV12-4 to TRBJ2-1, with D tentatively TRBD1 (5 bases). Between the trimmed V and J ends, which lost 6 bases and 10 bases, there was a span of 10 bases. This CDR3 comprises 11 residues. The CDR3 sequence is CASSKGVEQFF. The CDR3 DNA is TGTGCCAGCAGCAAAGGGGTCGAGCAGTTCTTC.

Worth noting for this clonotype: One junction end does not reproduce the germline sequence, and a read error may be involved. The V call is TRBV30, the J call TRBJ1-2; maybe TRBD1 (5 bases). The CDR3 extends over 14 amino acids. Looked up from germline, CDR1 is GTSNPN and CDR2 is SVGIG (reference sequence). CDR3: CAAEAGLANYGYTF. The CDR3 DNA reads TGTGCCGCTGAGGCGGGGCTAGCTAACTACGGCTACACCTTC.

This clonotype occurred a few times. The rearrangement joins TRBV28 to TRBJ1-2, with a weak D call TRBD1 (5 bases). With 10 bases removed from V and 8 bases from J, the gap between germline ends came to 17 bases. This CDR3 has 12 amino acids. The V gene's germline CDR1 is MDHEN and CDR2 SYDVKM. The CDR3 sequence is CAITPGTGGYTF. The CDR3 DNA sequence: TGTGCCATTACGCCAGGGACGGGAGGCTACACCTTC.

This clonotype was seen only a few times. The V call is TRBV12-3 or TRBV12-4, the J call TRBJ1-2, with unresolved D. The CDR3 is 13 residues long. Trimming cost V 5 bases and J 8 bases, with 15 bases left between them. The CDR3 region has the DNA TGTGCCAGCAGTCCGCGCCCCCCAGAGGGCTACACCTTC. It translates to CASSPRPPEGYTF.

The CDR3: CASMTVPGAGYTF. The DNA for the CDR3 is TGTGCCAGCATGACAGTACCTGGTGCTGGCTACACCTTC. The chain employs TRBV6-2 or TRBV6-3 and TRBJ1-2, with a tentative D call TRBD1 (5 bases). The V and J ends lost 7 bases and 7 bases respectively, with 16 bases between them. CDR3 length equals 13 residues. The germline V gene has CDR1 MNHEY and CDR2 SVGEGT.

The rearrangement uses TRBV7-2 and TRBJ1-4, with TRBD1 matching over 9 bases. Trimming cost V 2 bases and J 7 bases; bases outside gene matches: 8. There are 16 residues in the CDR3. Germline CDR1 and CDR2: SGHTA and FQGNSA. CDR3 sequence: CASSLTVGTGLEKLFF. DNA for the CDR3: TGTGCCAGCAGCTTAACGGTTGGGACAGGGCTTGAAAAACTGTTTTTT.

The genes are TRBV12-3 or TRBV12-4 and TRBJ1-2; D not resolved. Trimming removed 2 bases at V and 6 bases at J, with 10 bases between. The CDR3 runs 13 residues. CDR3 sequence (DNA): TGTGCCAGCAGTTTACGAGTAGGGCATGGCTACACCTTC. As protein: CASSLRVGHGYTF.

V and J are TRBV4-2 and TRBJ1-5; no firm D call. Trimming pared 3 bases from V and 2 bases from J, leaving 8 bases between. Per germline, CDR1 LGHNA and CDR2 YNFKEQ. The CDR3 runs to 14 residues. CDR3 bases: TGTGCCAGCAGCCATAGGGCAGGCAATCAGCCCCAGCATTTT. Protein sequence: CASSHRAGNQPQHF.

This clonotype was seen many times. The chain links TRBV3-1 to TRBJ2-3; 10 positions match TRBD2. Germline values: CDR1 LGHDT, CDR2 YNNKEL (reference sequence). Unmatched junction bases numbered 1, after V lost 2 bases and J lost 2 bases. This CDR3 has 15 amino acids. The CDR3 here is CASSQLAGVTDTQYF. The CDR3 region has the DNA TGTGCCAGCAGCCAACTAGCGGGGGTCACAGATACGCAGTATTTT.

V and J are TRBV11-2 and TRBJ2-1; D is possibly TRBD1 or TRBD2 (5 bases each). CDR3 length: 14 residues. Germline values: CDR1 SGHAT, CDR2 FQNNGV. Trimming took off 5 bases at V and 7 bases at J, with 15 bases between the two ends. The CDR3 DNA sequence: TGTGCCAGCAGCCGCCGGGACGAGAGAAATGAGCAGTTCTTC. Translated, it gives CASSRRDERNEQFF.

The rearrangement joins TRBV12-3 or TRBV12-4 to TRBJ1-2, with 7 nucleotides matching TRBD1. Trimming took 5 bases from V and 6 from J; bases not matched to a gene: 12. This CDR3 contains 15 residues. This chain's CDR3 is CASSPSDRAVDGYTF. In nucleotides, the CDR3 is TGTGCCAGCAGTCCCTCAGACAGGGCGGTAGATGGCTACACCTTC.

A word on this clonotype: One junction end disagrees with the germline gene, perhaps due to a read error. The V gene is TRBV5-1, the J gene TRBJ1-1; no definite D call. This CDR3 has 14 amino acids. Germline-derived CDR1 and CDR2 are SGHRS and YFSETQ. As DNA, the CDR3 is TGCGCCAGCTCTAGTCTACCCACGAACACTGAGGCTTTCTTT. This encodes CASSSLPTNTEAFF.

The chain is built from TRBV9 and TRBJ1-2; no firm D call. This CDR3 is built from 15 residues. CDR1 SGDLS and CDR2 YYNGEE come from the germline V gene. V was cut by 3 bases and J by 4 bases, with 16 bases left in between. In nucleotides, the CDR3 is TGTGCCAGCAGCGCAACACAGACCCCCTTCTATGGCTACACCTTC. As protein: CASSATQTPFYGYTF.

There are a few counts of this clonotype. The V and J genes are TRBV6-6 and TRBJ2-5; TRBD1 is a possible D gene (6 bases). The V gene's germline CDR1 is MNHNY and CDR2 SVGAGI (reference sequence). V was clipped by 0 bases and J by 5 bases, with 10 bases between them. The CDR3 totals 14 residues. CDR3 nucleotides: TGTGCCAGCAGTTACTCAGGGGGTGATGAGACCCAGTACTTC. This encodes CASSYSGGDETQYF.

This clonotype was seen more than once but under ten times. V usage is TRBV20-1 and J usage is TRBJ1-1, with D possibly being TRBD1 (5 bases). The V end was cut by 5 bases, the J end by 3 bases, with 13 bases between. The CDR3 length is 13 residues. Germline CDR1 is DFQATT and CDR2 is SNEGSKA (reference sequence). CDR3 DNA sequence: TGCAGTGCTGGAGGACAACCAGACACTGAAGCTTTCTTT. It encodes CSAGGQPDTEAFF.